The table lists the clone carrying this T cell receptor beta chain with a few counts. Antigen specificity is unknown. TCRdb passed the reads through MiXCR, listing each CDR3 protein once. The table records 200,000 or so distinct CDR3 sequences, about 38% of them present only once. The data were obtained in a study of T cell repertoires in cytomegalovirus infection. The wider study: Well-studied HLA-B-restricted epitopes and recently identified HLA-C-restricted epitopes of CMV were both used in the study. Findings of the study overall: Cumulative frequency (of public TCR beta family members) identified carriers of CMV plus the relevant HLA.

Germline-derived CDR1 and CDR2 are MNHEY and SMNVEV (reference sequence). This CDR3 is built from 14 residues. Trimming took 0 bases from V and 5 from J, leaving 11 bases between them. The source material was CD8+ T cells from cultured PBMCs, sampled from culture after CMV antigen stimulation. The chain couples TRBV27 to TRBJ2-7; TRBD1 or TRBD2 may be the D gene (6 bases each). The sequence derives from a human donor in good health (CMV status not recorded). Some clones in this sample may be carry-over from other donors' samples. Here the CDR3 reads CASSLSGGGNEQYF. The CDR3 region has the DNA TGTGCCAGCAGTTTATCGGGGGGCGGGAACGAGCAGTACTTC.